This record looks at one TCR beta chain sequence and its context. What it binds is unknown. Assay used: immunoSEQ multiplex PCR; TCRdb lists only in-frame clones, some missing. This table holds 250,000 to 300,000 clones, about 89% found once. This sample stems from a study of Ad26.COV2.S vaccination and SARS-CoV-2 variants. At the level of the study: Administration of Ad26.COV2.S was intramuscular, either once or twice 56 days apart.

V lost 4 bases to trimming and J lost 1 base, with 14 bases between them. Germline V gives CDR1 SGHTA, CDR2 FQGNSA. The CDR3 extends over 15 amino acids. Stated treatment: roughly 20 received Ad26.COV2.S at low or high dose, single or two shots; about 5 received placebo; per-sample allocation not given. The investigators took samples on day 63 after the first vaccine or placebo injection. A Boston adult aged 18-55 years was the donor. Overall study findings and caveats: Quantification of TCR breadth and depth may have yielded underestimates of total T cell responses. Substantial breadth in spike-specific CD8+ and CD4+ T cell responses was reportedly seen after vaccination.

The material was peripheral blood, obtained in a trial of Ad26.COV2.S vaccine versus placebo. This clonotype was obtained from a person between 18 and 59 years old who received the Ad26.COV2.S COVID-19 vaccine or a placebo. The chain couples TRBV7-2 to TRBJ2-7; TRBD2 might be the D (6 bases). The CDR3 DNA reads TGTGCCAGCAGCTCCGCAGCGGGTTTATCCTACGAGCAGTACTTC. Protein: CASSSAAGLSYEQYF. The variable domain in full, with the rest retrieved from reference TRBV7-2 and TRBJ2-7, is GAGVSQSPSNKVTEKGKDVELRCDPISGHTALYWYRQSLGQGLEFLIYFQGNSAPDKSGLPSDRFSAERTGGSVSTLTIQRTQQEDSAVYLCASSSAAGLSYEQYFGPGTRLTVT.